The 31 T cell receptor beta chains listed next were all sequenced from one sample in a study of follicular helper T cells after annual influenza vaccination. Profiled with immunoSEQ multiplex PCR; TCRdb holds only in-frame clones, not every one. The sample records about 9,900 clones, more than 65% being singletons. The time point was: 2013-2014 season, 7 days after vaccination. Sequencing was performed on CXCR5- memory CD4+ T cells sorted from blood, taken 7 days after influenza vaccination. The receptors derive from an adult who received the influenza vaccine.

This chain connects TRBV7-2 to TRBJ2-5, with 8 bases identical to TRBD2. With V trimmed by 7 bases and J by 1 base, 2 bases remained unmatched. The CDR3 is made up of 13 amino acids. CDR1 and CDR2 (germline): SGHTA, FQGNSA. As DNA, the CDR3 is TGTGCCAGCATGCGGGGGGTCCAAGAGACCCAGTACTTC. Its translation is CASMRGVQETQYF.

V gene TRBV28 combines with J gene TRBJ1-1; tentatively, D is TRBD1 (6 bases). Germline V gene data show CDR1 as MDHEN and CDR2 as SYDVKM. CDR3 size: 15 residues. V lost 4 bases to trimming and J lost 7 bases, with 19 bases between them. The CDR3 here is CASSSPLGGSDEAFF. CDR3 sequence (DNA): TGTGCCAGCAGTTCCCCTTTAGGGGGGAGCGATGAAGCTTTCTTT.

To note about this clone: The same CDR3 can be traced to other DNA sequences in this sample. V usage is TRBV7-9 and J usage is TRBJ2-7, with D perhaps matching TRBD1 (7 bases). There are 16 residues in the CDR3. Between the trimmed V and J ends, which lost 3 bases and 4 bases, there was a span of 19 bases. Per the germline V gene, CDR1 is SEHNR and CDR2 is FQNEAQ (reference sequence). This chain's CDR3 is CASSFEVGAGGYEQYF. The CDR3 DNA is TGTGCCAGCAGCTTTGAAGTGGGGGCAGGGGGGTACGAGCAGTACTTC.

The rearrangement joins TRBV5-6 to TRBJ2-3; D is ambiguous. V was shortened by 4 bases and J by 0 bases, with 15 bases between the two germline ends. Germline assignment: CDR1 SGHDT and CDR2 YYEEEE. The CDR3 runs to 16 residues. The CDR3 here is CASSRRTEVSTDTQYF. The CDR3 DNA follows: TGTGCCAGCAGCCGACGGACCGAGGTTAGCACAGATACGCAGTATTTT.

The chain employs TRBV27 and TRBJ2-3; D gene ambiguous. The CDR3 sequence is 12 residues long. V lost 5 bases, J lost 2 bases, and 5 bases lay in between. The germline gives CDR1 MNHEY, CDR2 SMNVEV (reference sequence). The CDR3 DNA sequence: TGTGCCAGCAGTATCCCCACAGATACGCAGTATTTT. Translation: CASSIPTDTQYF.

This clone was seen more than once but under ten times. The J gene is TRBJ2-7, the V gene TRBV7-3; D call uncertain. Germline V gives CDR1 SGHTA, CDR2 FQGTGA. Trimming stripped 3 bases from V and 2 bases from J, with 14 bases between. CDR3 length equals 15 residues. CDR3 in amino acids: CASSLSAVLAYEQYF. CDR3 bases: TGTGCCAGCAGCTTGTCGGCAGTCCTAGCCTACGAGCAGTACTTC.

The chain's CDR3 is CASSYSSQLNQPQHF. The CDR3 DNA reads TGTGCCAGCAGTTACTCGTCACAGCTTAATCAGCCCCAGCATTTT. The V and J genes are TRBV6-5 and TRBJ1-5; D not resolved. This CDR3 contains 15 residues. From germline, CDR1 is MNHEY and CDR2 SVGAGI. V dropped 0 bases and J dropped 4 bases, with 10 bases sitting between them.

This clone came up a few times. The chain links TRBV28 to TRBJ2-7; 7 nucleotides match TRBD2. CDR3 length: 14 residues. V lost 8 bases and J lost 3; bases outside the gene matches: 10. CDR1 is MDHEN, CDR2 SYDVKM, per germline. This CDR3 reads CASLRGGSIYEQYF. CDR3 in DNA: TGTGCCAGCCTCCGTGGCGGGAGCATCTACGAGCAGTACTTC.

The chain links TRBV19 to TRBJ1-5; weak D call: TRBD1 (5 bases). Germline-derived CDR1 and CDR2 are LNHDA and SQIVND (reference sequence). The CDR3 is 13 residues long. Trimming pared 3 bases from V and 5 bases from J, leaving 8 bases between. CDR3 nucleotides: TGTGCCAGTAGTATGTTGGGGGATCAGCCCCAGCATTTT. Translation: CASSMLGDQPQHF.

The chain has TRBV6-1 and TRBJ1-6; D is uncertain. V lost 4 bases, J lost 7 bases, and 14 bases lay in between. The germline CDR1 and CDR2 sequences are MNHNS and SASEGT. This CDR3 has 15 amino acids. In DNA, the CDR3 is TGTGCCAGCAGTGTAACACGGGGAGCCAATTCACCCCTCCACTTT. Its protein product is CASSVTRGANSPLHF.

The J gene is TRBJ2-6, the V gene TRBV19; no reliable D call. The germline CDR1 and CDR2 sequences are LNHDA and SQIVND (reference sequence). The CDR3 loop spans 14 amino acids. Between the trimmed V and J ends, which lost 6 bases and 0 bases, there was a span of 6 bases. The CDR3 loop reads CASSDHSGANVLTF. The CDR3 DNA follows: TGTGCCAGTAGCGACCACTCTGGGGCCAACGTCCTGACTTTC.

V is TRBV18 and J is TRBJ1-1; 7 bases match TRBD1. The CDR3 contains 14 residues. The V gene's germline CDR1 is KGHSH and CDR2 LQKENI. The V segment lost 3 bases and the J segment 5 bases; nucleotides outside the gene matches: 6. The CDR3 DNA is TGTGCCAGCTCACCCAGGACAGGTTCGACTGAAGCTTTCTTT. As protein: CASSPRTGSTEAFF. Full variable domain (missing parts from reference TRBV18 and TRBJ1-1): NAGVMQNPRHLVRRRGQEARLRCSPMKGHSHVYWYRQLPEEGLKFMVYLQKENIIDESGMPKERFSAEFPKEGPSILRIQQVVRGDSAAYFCASSPRTGSTEAFFGQGTRLTVV.

The J gene is TRBJ2-7, the V gene TRBV6-1, with 7 bases aligning to TRBD1. The CDR3 is 14 amino acids. With V trimmed by 1 base and J by 0 bases, 0 bases remained unmatched. Germline values: CDR1 MNHNS, CDR2 SASEGT. In nucleotides, the CDR3 is TGTGCCAGCAGTGAAGGGACAGGCTCCTACGAGCAGTACTTC. Translated: CASSEGTGSYEQYF.

The chain combines TRBV2 with TRBJ2-7; TRBD1 agrees at 9 bases. The CDR3 extends over 15 amino acids. V gave up 6 bases and J gave up 4 bases; unmatched junction bases: 10. Germline CDR1 reads SNHLY; CDR2 reads FYNNEI. The CDR3, as DNA: TGTGCCAGCAGAGATTACAGGGGGCGAGGGTACGAGCAGTACTTC. Its protein product is CASRDYRGRGYEQYF.

The rearrangement links TRBV7-2 to TRBJ2-3; the D is unclear. The CDR3 contains 13 residues. Trimming stripped 0 bases from V and 3 bases from J, with 4 bases between. Per the germline V gene, CDR1 is SGHTA and CDR2 is FQGNSA. The CDR3 DNA follows: TGTGCCAGCAGCTTAGCGCCAACAGATACGCAGTATTTT. It is translated as CASSLAPTDTQYF.

This clone has only one observation. The gene calls are TRBV9 and TRBJ1-2; TRBD1 matches at 9 bases. V shed 0 bases, J shed 9 bases, and the junction held 3 bases outside the gene matches. The CDR3 is 13 residues long. Germline assignment: CDR1 SGDLS and CDR2 YYNGEE. CDR3 nucleotides: TGTGCCAGCAGCGTAGACGGACAGGGGCGCTACACCTTC. Translating gives CASSVDGQGRYTF.

The chain links TRBV6-5 to TRBJ1-1, with TRBD1 identical over 9 bases. With 6 bases clipped from V and 6 bases from J, the junction kept 5 bases outside the gene matches. Germline V gene data show CDR1 as MNHEY and CDR2 as SVGAGI. The CDR3 has 13 amino acids. Here the CDR3 reads CASRSGQGSEAFF. The CDR3 nucleotides are TGTGCCAGCAGATCGGGACAGGGTTCTGAAGCTTTCTTT.

The chain carries TRBV5-6 and TRBJ2-2, with 7 bases identical to TRBD1. Germline CDR1 is SGHDT and CDR2 is YYEEEE. The V gene end was trimmed by 0 bases and the J gene end by 1 base; junction bases not matched to a gene: 9. CDR3 size: 18 residues. The CDR3 nucleotides are TGTGCCAGCAGCTTGGGACCCAGGGGGACACGGAACACCGGGGAGCTGTTTTTT. Its protein is CASSLGPRGTRNTGELFF.

The chain combines TRBV6-5 with TRBJ2-7, with 12 positions matching TRBD2. CDR3 size: 14 residues. Germline V gene sequence: CDR1 MNHEY, CDR2 SVGAGI. With 10 bases clipped from V and 3 bases from J, the junction kept 7 bases outside the gene matches. This chain's CDR3 is CATLAGGGRYEQYF. The CDR3, as DNA: TGTGCCACTCTAGCGGGAGGGGGGCGCTACGAGCAGTACTTC.

V and J are TRBV7-2 and TRBJ2-5, with TRBD2 identical over 7 bases. V dropped 5 bases and J dropped 0; count of bases not matched to a gene: 9. The CDR3 has 16 residues. Germline V CDR1 and CDR2: SGHTA, FQGNSA. Here the CDR3 reads CASSQTAGVYQETQYF. The CDR3 bases are TGTGCCAGCAGCCAGACCGCGGGAGTGTACCAAGAGACCCAGTACTTC.

The V and J genes are TRBV5-8 and TRBJ2-1; D is perhaps TRBD1 (6 bases). The CDR3 has 13 residues. The germline CDR1 and CDR2 sequences are SGHTS and YDEGEE. V was pared by 2 bases and J by 4 bases, with 7 bases between. CDR3 protein: CASSFDRYNEQFF. The CDR3 region has the DNA TGTGCCAGCAGCTTCGACAGGTACAATGAGCAGTTCTTC.

The chain couples TRBV5-8 to TRBJ2-7; 8 nucleotides agree with TRBD1. V lost 4 bases to trimming and J lost 2 bases; unmatched junction nucleotides: 5. The CDR3 has 14 amino acids. Per germline, CDR1 SGHTS and CDR2 YDEGEE. The CDR3 is CASSEGTGPYEQYF. CDR3 bases: TGTGCCAGCAGCGAAGGGACAGGCCCCTACGAGCAGTACTTC. The variable domain in full, with the rest retrieved from reference TRBV5-8 and TRBJ2-7, is EAGVTQSPTHLIKTRGQQATLRCSPISGHTSVYWYQQALGLGLQFLLWYDEGEERNRGNFPPRFSGRQFPNYSSELNVNALELEDSALYLCASSEGTGPYEQYFGPGTRLTVT.

The chain joins TRBV28 to TRBJ1-1, with D unclear. V was pared by 8 bases and J by 8 bases, with 27 bases between. Germline values: CDR1 MDHEN, CDR2 SYDVKM. This CDR3 region has 16 residues. The CDR3 DNA follows: TGTGCCAGCCAAATGTGGGCCGGCACCACGAAGGGAGAAGCTTTCTTT. Its translation is CASQMWAGTTKGEAFF.

V and J are TRBV19 and TRBJ1-4; D is unresolved. Germline V gene sequence: CDR1 LNHDA, CDR2 SQIVND (reference sequence). V was pared by 5 bases and J by 8 bases, with 9 bases between. The length of the CDR3 is 12 residues. In DNA form, the CDR3 reads TGTGCCAGTAGTCCCCGACAAGAAAAACTGTTTTTT. This sequence encodes CASSPRQEKLFF.

In its sample, this clone was seen once. The chain uses TRBV29-1 and TRBJ2-2; tentatively, D is TRBD1 or TRBD2 (5 bases each). Trimming took off 3 bases at V and 6 bases at J, with 17 bases between the two ends. In germline, CDR1 is SQVTM, CDR2 ANQGSEA. The length of the CDR3 is 15 residues. The DNA for the CDR3 is TGCAGCGTTGATATTCCGGGGCCCAACGCCGGGGAGCTGTTTTTT. The encoded protein is CSVDIPGPNAGELFF.

The J gene is TRBJ1-1, the V gene TRBV5-5; D remains ambiguous. Per the germline V gene, CDR1 is SGHKS and CDR2 is YYEKEE (reference sequence). The CDR3 is 16 residues long. Trimming cost V 0 bases and J 2 bases, with 14 bases left between them. CDR3 loop: CASSLVPGRGNTEAFF. Here the CDR3 DNA reads TGTGCCAGCAGCTTGGTACCCGGCCGGGGTAACACTGAAGCTTTCTTT.

The V and J genes are TRBV7-2 and TRBJ2-1, with unresolved D. The V end lost 5 bases, the J end lost 7 bases, and 9 bases lay between the germline ends. Germline loops: CDR1 SGHTA, CDR2 FQGNSA. This CDR3 is 12 amino acids long. DNA for the CDR3: TGTGCCAGCAGCCCCCTGGGGAATGAGCAGTTCTTC. Protein product: CASSPLGNEQFF.

The V gene is TRBV6-1, the J gene TRBJ2-7; TRBD1 agrees at 9 bases. Germline CDR1 reads MNHNS; CDR2 reads SASEGT. The CDR3 is 15 residues long. V lost 7 bases and J lost 4; bases outside the gene matches: 11. CDR3 nucleotides: TGTGCCAGCACCCGGGATGGGACAGGGATGTACGAGCAGTACTTC. It yields the protein CASTRDGTGMYEQYF.

The V call is TRBV5-1, the J call TRBJ2-5, with D tentatively TRBD2 (6 bases). CDR1 and CDR2 from the germline V gene are SGHRS and YFSETQ. The CDR3 sequence is 15 residues long. With 1 base removed from V and 4 bases from J, the gap between germline ends came to 14 bases. The CDR3: CASSLNAGRGETQYF. In DNA form, the CDR3 reads TGCGCCAGCAGCTTGAATGCGGGGCGGGGAGAGACCCAGTACTTC.

This chain connects TRBV5-4 to TRBJ1-2; D not resolved. The germline V gene has CDR1 SGHNT and CDR2 YYREEE (reference sequence). CDR3 length: 16 residues. Trimming cost V 4 bases and J 4 bases, with 20 bases left between them. The CDR3 spells CASSPGSVRQVYGYTF. The CDR3 DNA reads as TGTGCCAGCAGCCCCGGGTCGGTTCGGCAAGTCTATGGCTACACCTTC.

The J gene is TRBJ2-1, the V gene TRBV7-8; 10 bases fit TRBD2. Per the germline V gene, CDR1 is SGHVS and CDR2 is FQNEAQ. V was clipped by 4 bases and J by 6 bases; unmatched bases: 15. The CDR3 consists of 18 residues. The CDR3 DNA reads as TGTGCCAGCAGCTCCCTACCGACTAGCGGGTCGTGGGTCAATGAGCAGTTCTTC. It yields the protein CASSSLPTSGSWVNEQFF.